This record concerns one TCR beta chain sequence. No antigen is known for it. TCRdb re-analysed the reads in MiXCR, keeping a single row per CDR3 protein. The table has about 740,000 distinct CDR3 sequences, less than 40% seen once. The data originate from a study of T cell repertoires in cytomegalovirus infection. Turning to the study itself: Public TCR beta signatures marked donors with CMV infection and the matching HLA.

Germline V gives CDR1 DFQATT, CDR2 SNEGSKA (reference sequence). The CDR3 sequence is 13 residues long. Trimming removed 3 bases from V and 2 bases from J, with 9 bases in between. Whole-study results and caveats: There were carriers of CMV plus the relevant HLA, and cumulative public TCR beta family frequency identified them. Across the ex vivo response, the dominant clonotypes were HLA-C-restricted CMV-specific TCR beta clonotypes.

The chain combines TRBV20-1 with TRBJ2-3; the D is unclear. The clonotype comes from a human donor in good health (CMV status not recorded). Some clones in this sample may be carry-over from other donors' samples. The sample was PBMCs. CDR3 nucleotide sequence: TGCAGTGCTAGTCGGCAGTACACAGATACGCAGTATTTT. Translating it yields CSASRQYTDTQYF.